This T cell receptor (beta chain) was observed in a study of Tregs in tolerant kidney transplant recipients. CDR3 length: 14 amino acids. Unmatched junction bases numbered 4, after V lost 7 bases and J lost 2 bases. Germline-derived CDR1 and CDR2 are SNHLY and FYNNEI. Clones were sequenced by immunoSEQ multiplex PCR, and TCRdb holds only the in-frame ones, with some missing. The data show about 100,000 clones, approximately 93% seen once. The source is a human donor who received a combined kidney and bone marrow transplant. Sample: CD4+ T cells from blood, taken before the transplant. This chain links TRBV2 with TRBJ2-3, with 9 bases matching TRBD2. The CDR3 nucleotides read TGTGCCAGCATTAGCGGGGGTCCCACAGATACGCAGTATTTT. Protein: CASISGGPTDTQYF.